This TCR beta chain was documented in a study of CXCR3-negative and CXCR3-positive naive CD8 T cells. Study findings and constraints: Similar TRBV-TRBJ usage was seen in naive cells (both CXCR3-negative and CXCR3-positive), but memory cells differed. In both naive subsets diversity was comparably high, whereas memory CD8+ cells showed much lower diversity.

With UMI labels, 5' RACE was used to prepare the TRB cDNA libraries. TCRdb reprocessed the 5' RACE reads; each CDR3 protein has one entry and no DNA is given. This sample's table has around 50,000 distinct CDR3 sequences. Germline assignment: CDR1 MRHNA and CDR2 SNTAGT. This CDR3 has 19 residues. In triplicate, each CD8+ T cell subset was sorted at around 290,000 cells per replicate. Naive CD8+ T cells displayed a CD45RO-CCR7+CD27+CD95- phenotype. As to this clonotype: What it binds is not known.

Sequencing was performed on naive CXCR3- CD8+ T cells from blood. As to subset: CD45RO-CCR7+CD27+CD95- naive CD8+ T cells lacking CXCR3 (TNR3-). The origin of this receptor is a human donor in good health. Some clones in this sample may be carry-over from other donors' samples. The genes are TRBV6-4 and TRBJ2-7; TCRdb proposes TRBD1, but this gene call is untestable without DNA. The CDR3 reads CASSVNRTGEGILPHEQYF.